These 7 T cell receptor beta chains were sequenced from one sample in a study of tumor-infiltrating lymphocytes in localized non-small cell lung cancer. Sequenced by immunoSEQ multiplex PCR; TCRdb stores in-frame clones only, minus some. The profile shows 10,000 or so clones, around four fifths of them singletons. Specimen: lung tumor tissue. These receptors were collected from a human donor with non-small cell lung cancer.

The rearrangement uses TRBV28 and TRBJ1-3; unclear D gene. V was cut by 3 bases and J by 8 bases, with 5 bases left in between. Germline loops: CDR1 MDHEN, CDR2 SYDVKM. This CDR3 spans 11 amino acids. In DNA form, the CDR3 reads TGTGCCAGCAGTTTGCGGGACACCATATATTTT. This codes for CASSLRDTIYF.

This clone is labeled large. The chain combines TRBV5-4 with TRBJ1-2; D gene unclear. Germline V gene lookup returns CDR1 SGHNT and CDR2 YYREEE (reference sequence). This CDR3 is built from 13 residues. The ends were cut back, 0 bases at V and 5 bases at J, with 8 bases in the middle. CDR3 loop: CASSLDGVYGYTF. The CDR3 DNA reads as TGTGCCAGCAGCTTGGACGGGGTGTATGGCTACACCTTC.

The gene calls are TRBV18 and TRBJ2-2, with 12 nucleotides matching TRBD2. Germline-derived CDR1 and CDR2 are KGHSH and LQKENI. The CDR3 spans 18 residues. J was trimmed by 0 bases and V by 2 bases; bases with no gene match: 4. The CDR3 bases are TGTGCCAGCTCACCAACACCTAGCGGGAGGGCGAACACCGGGGAGCTGTTTTTT. Residues: CASSPTPSGRANTGELFF.

V gene TRBV10-1 combines with J gene TRBJ1-3; D may be TRBD1 (5 bases). V dropped 6 bases and J dropped 1 base, with 7 bases sitting between them. This CDR3 comprises 13 residues. The V gene's germline CDR1 is WNHNN and CDR2 SYGVQD (reference sequence). CDR3 loop: CASSRTSGNTIYF. The CDR3 DNA follows: TGCGCCAGCAGCCGGACATCTGGAAACACCATATATTTT.

The rearrangement links TRBV5-4 to TRBJ2-1; D might be TRBD1 or TRBD2, each matching 5 bases. Germline V lookup: CDR1 SGHNT, CDR2 YYREEE (reference sequence). V was trimmed by 4 bases and J by 5 bases, leaving 16 bases between them. The CDR3 consists of 15 residues. The CDR3 DNA is TGTGCCAGCAGCCGTGAGGGGCTCCTCAACAATGAGCAGTTCTTC. Translation: CASSREGLLNNEQFF.

J is TRBJ2-1 and V is TRBV7-9; D is unclear. V was cut by 5 bases and J by 5 bases, with 10 bases left in between. The germline gives CDR1 SEHNR, CDR2 FQNEAQ (reference sequence). The CDR3 has 13 residues. The chain's CDR3 is CASSQDSHNEQFF. In DNA, the CDR3 is TGTGCCAGCAGCCAGGATAGTCACAATGAGCAGTTCTTC.

This chain connects TRBV18 to TRBJ2-5; no reliable D call. The CDR3 spans 11 residues. Trimming took off 5 bases at V and 2 bases at J, with 3 bases between the two ends. CDR1 KGHSH and CDR2 LQKENI come from the germline V gene. The CDR3 reads CASSSQETQYF. The DNA for the CDR3 is TGTGCCAGCTCATCACAAGAGACCCAGTACTTC.